These T cell receptor beta chains were read from a single sample in a study of shared clonotypes between healthy human individuals. Libraries were prepared by immunoSEQ multiplex PCR; TCRdb keeps only in-frame clonotypes and omits some of them. In the table there are hundreds of thousands of clones, just over 90% of which are singletons. Sequenced material: naive CD8+ T cells sorted from blood. All receptors come from a man aged 25 to 45 in good health. Both conserved end residues are part of each CDR3.

j_gene	v_gene	CDR3aa
TRBJ2-7	TRBV6-1	CASHPGQGYLEQYF
TRBJ2-1	TRBV7-9	CASSSKTRTSYNEQFF
TRBJ2-2	TRBV19	CASSIATGELFF
TRBJ1-3	TRBV15	CATSGGSGNTIYF
TRBJ2-3	TRBV18	CASSPVGLAGGTDTQYF
TRBJ2-5	TRBV28	CASSSIHLTAETQYF
TRBJ2-1	TRBV7-7	CASSLDRGVGNEQFF
TRBJ2-2	TRBV20-1	CSARGLRELFF
TRBJ1-1	TRBV4-1	CASRDTGGDTEAFF
TRBJ2-7	TRBV9	CASSPSIGTSASYEQYF
TRBJ2-1	TRBV10-2	CASRTLGLGLEQFF
TRBJ1-3	TRBV4-1	CASSQYTSSGNTIYF
TRBJ2-7	TRBV28	CASSLKLNYGTPPYEQYF
TRBJ2-7	TRBV4-1	CASSPTLAFDEQYF
TRBJ2-3	TRBV7-9	CASSSRPTDTQYF
TRBJ2-2	TRBV19	CASSIVAGGTGELFF
TRBJ2-7	TRBV5-6	CASSLRDRGIYEQYF
TRBJ2-7	TRBV18	CASLNAGLAKSSYEQYF
TRBJ2-5	TRBV5-6	CASSLAAGVEGETQYF
TRBJ2-6	TRBV28	CASRNSGANVLTF
TRBJ2-7	TRBV4-1	CASSPTRAGYEQYF
TRBJ2-1	TRBV7-9	CASSTSSGGAYNEQFF
TRBJ2-7	TRBV29-1	CSVEDLGVEQYF
-	TRBV7-9	CASSSSGTPYNEQFF
TRBJ2-1	TRBV4-3	CASSQDSGGNNEQFF
TRBJ2-3	TRBV9	CASSVGATTDTQYF
TRBJ2-7	TRBV2	CASSPYPGQTTYEQYF
TRBJ2-5	TRBV27	CASSFGGRAVETQYF
TRBJ1-2	TRBV6-1	CASSDRGFWNGYTF
TRBJ1-1	TRBV5-1	CASSLQGDDTEAFF
TRBJ2-7	TRBV6-6	CASRRQGLDEQYF
TRBJ2-7	TRBV2	CASYEDKNYEQYF
TRBJ1-1	TRBV4-3	CASSQGLGTSGGLNTEAFF
TRBJ2-1	TRBV11-2	CASSAHLGTGAWNEQFF